A single TCR beta chain is shown here with its context. Its specificity is not known. Treatment was busulfan-fludarabine conditioning, a marrow graft, and cyclophosphamide on days +3 and +4. This entry belongs to a study of T cells after posttransplantation cyclophosphamide. Whole-study results and caveats: Recipient CMV seropositivity and CMV reactivation strongly tracked TRB clonality. Donor-recipient repertoire similarity was low at 1-2 months, rising over year one.

Sequencing used immunoSEQ multiplex PCR; TCRdb keeps in-frame clones, though not all of them. This table has about 3,800 clones, 69% appearing once. Germline V gives CDR1 DFQATT, CDR2 SNEGSKA (reference sequence). The length of the CDR3 is 11 residues. Material: CD8+ T cells sorted from PBMCs, obtained 950 to 1,200 days after allogeneic stem cell transplant with posttransplant cyclophosphamide. This chain connects TRBV20-1 to TRBJ1-2; possibly TRBD1 for D (6 bases). The receptor was isolated from a female patient in her 40s who received an allogeneic stem cell transplant from a related donor, was CMV-positive, and had no GVHD. Among the T cells, some may be from the graft donor. Here the CDR3 DNA reads TGCAGCTCAGGGGATAGGGATGGCTACACCTTC. Its translation: CSSGDRDGYTF.